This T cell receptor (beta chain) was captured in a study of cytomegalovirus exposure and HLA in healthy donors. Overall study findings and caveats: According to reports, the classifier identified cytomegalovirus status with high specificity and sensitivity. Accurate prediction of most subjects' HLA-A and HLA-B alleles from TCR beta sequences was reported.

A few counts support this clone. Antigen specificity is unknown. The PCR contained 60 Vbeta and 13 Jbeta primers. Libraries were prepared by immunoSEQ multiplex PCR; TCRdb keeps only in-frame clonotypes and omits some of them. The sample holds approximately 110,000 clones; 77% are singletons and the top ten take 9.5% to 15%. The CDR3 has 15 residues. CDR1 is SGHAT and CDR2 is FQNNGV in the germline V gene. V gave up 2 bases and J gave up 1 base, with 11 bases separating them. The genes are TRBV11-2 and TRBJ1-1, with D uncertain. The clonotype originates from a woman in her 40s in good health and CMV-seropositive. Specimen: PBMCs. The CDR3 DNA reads TGTGCCAGCAGCTTAAGGATAACAGAGAACACTGAAGCTTTCTTT. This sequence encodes CASSLRITENTEAFF.